The clone carrying this TCR beta chain has at least ten counts. Its matching antigen is unknown. The data are from a study of T cell repertoires in cytomegalovirus infection. The overall study: Public TCR beta signatures indicated both CMV infection and matching HLA type. General study points: Across the ex vivo response, the dominant clonotypes were HLA-C-restricted CMV-specific TCR beta clonotypes. Of the TCR beta families, the public ones yielded a cumulative frequency that identified carriers of CMV plus the relevant HLA.

From the reads, TCRdb called clonotypes with MiXCR, one entry per CDR3 protein. The data hold over 300,000 distinct CDR3 sequences, with approximately 9.5% observed a single time. The origin of this receptor is a human donor in good health (CMV status not recorded). Some clones in this sample may be carry-over from other donors' samples. Specimen: PBMCs.

The chain's CDR3 is CASSQGTGLGSYEQYF. In DNA, the CDR3 is TGTGCCAGCAGCCAAGGGACGGGGTTGGGCTCCTACGAGCAGTACTTC. The J gene is TRBJ2-7, the V gene TRBV7-6; D could derive from TRBD1 or TRBD2 (5 bases each). V was cut by 5 bases and J by 0 bases, with 17 bases left in between. Germline CDR1 SGHVS, CDR2 FNYEAQ. This CDR3 is built from 16 residues.